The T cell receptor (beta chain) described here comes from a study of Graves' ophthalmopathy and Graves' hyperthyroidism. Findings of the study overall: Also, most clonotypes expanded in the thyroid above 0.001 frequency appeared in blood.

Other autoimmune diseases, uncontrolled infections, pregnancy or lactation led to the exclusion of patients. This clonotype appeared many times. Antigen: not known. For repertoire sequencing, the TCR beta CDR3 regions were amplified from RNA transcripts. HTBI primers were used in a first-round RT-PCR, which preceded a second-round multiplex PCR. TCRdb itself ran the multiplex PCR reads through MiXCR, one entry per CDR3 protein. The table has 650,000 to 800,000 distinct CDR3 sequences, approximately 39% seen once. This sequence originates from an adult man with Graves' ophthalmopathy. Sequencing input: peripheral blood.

Here the CDR3 reads CASSYNGGTEAFF. The DNA of the CDR3 is TGTGCCAGCAGTTACAATGGGGGAACTGAAGCTTTCTTT. V gene TRBV6-5 combines with J gene TRBJ1-1; a weak D match, TRBD1 (5 bases). Germline V gene lookup returns CDR1 MNHEY and CDR2 SVGAGI. The CDR3 length is 13 residues. The ends were cut back, 2 bases at V and 5 bases at J, with 9 bases in the middle.